The source of this T cell receptor (beta chain) is a study of blood T cell repertoires in COVID-19. The wider study: COVID-19 samples collected from the United States, Italy and Spain covered acute and convalescent phases.

The repertoire was sequenced with immunoSEQ multiplex PCR; TCRdb's copy has only in-frame clones and lacks some. The repertoire has approximately 120,000 clones, around 84% of them found once; the top ten carry approximately 7.9%. The CDR3 spans 17 residues. Germline CDR1 reads MNHEY; CDR2 reads SMNVEV (reference sequence). The ends were cut back, 7 bases at V and 0 bases at J, with 22 bases in the middle. The chain carries TRBV27 and TRBJ2-7, with D possibly matching TRBD1 (6 bases). The sequenced sample was peripheral blood. The sequence came from a woman over 75 with active or convalescent COVID-19. The CDR3 DNA reads as TGTGCCAGCACGCGCCTCCCCGCAGGGGCTAACTCCTACGAGCAGTACTTC. It specifies CASTRLPAGANSYEQYF.